Listed below are T cell receptor beta chains from one sample, sequenced in a study of blood T cells in healthy people across ages. Each CDR3 protein is one row after TCRdb ran MiXCR on the 5' RACE reads. The profile covers around 780,000 distinct CDR3 sequences, with about a quarter appearing a single time and 3% taken by the ten largest. The sample was also reused in another study, on T cells of mothers and their children.

The sequencing input was blood. The receptors originated from a boy aged 10-17 years in good health. Both conserved end residues are part of each CDR3. A D gene is named only where the DNA matches it firmly. Size values are once, few and many counts, or a class for expanded clones, and some rows have none.

cdr3_nt cdr3_aa v_call cdr3_length j_call d_call clone_size
TGCAGCGCAAGACAGGCAGTGAACACTGAAGCTTTCTTT CSARQAVNTEAFF TRBV29-1 13 TRBJ1-1 - many
TGTGCCAGCAGCCCCATGGGCAGGGGGCGTGGAGGAGAGACCCAGTACTTC CASSPMGRGRGGETQYF TRBV12-3/TRBV12-4 17 TRBJ2-5 TRBD1 -
TGTGCCAGCAGCGTAGGAACTGCATCCCTTTACGAGCAGTACTTC CASSVGTASLYEQYF TRBV9 15 TRBJ2-7 - few
TGTGCCAGCAGTTCCCCCCCCCTACTAGCGAGGGGGAACGAGCAGTACTTC CASSSPPLLARGNEQYF TRBV12-3/TRBV12-4 17 TRBJ2-7 - -
TGCGCCAGCAGCCGGCCGCTAGCGGGGAGGCTCTCCGAACCTGGGACCCAGTACTTC CASSRPLAGRLSEPGTQYF TRBV5-1 19 TRBJ2-5 TRBD2 -
TGTGCCTGGAGTGGGCGGGGGGGCCCCTCCTACAATGAGCAGTTCTTC CAWSGRGGPSYNEQFF TRBV30 16 TRBJ2-1 TRBD2 -
TGTGCCAGCGTTCCAGGGGGCGGCAATCAGCCCCAGCATTTT CASVPGGGNQPQHF TRBV6-2/TRBV6-3 14 TRBJ1-5 TRBD1 -
TGTGCCAGCAGGGCACAGGGGCCGGGGCTTAATTCACCCCTCCACTTT CASRAQGPGLNSPLHF TRBV5-5 16 TRBJ1-6 TRBD1 few
TGTGCCAGCAGTTCCTTCGGGACAGGGGGCCTGTACGAGCAGTACTTC CASSSFGTGGLYEQYF TRBV28 16 TRBJ2-7 TRBD1 few
TGTGCCAGCAGCTTCTTGACAGGGGTTGAAAAACTGTTTTTT CASSFLTGVEKLFF TRBV7-9 14 TRBJ1-4 TRBD1 few
TGCAGCCCATCGGCCACTCCTCAAGAGACCCAGTACTTC CSPSATPQETQYF TRBV29-1 13 TRBJ2-5 - -
TGTGCCAGCAGACACAGCGGGGGGACGGGTACGCAGTATTTT CASRHSGGTGTQYF TRBV2 14 TRBJ2-3 TRBD2 -
TGTGCCAGCAGTAGGGACAGCGTCTACGAGCAGTACTTC CASSRDSVYEQYF TRBV6-6 13 TRBJ2-7 TRBD1 few
TGTGCCAGCAGTGACTTTCTCTACGAGCAGTACTTC CASSDFLYEQYF TRBV6-4 12 TRBJ2-7 - -
TGTGCCAGCAGTTTAAGGCTCCGGGACAGGGATACCGGGGAGCTGTTTTTT CASSLRLRDRDTGELFF TRBV27 17 TRBJ2-2 TRBD1 -
TGTGCCAGCAGCTTGGTGGGGGAAGTACCGGGTGAGACCCAGTACTTC CASSLVGEVPGETQYF TRBV7-6 16 TRBJ2-5 - -
TGTGCCAGCTCACCACAGAAGGGAGTCTCTGGAAACACCATATATTTT CASSPQKGVSGNTIYF TRBV18 16 TRBJ1-3 - few
TGTGCCAGCAACTCGGGGGGGGACCAGCCCCAGCATTTT CASNSGGDQPQHF TRBV9 13 TRBJ1-5 - few
TGTGCCACCAGCAGGAGAACTAGCGGGGAGACCCAGTACTTC CATSRRTSGETQYF TRBV15 14 TRBJ2-5 TRBD2 -
TGTGCCAGCAGCCAAGACGACGGCGGGTGGAAGACCCAGTACTTC CASSQDDGGWKTQYF TRBV3-1 15 TRBJ2-5 - -
TGTGCCAGCAGTATTGGGACTAGCGGGGGGGCCGGTGAGCAGTTTTTC CASSIGTSGGAGEQFF TRBV27 16 TRBJ2-5 TRBD2 few
TGTGCCAACAGCCATCGCCAGGGGCGGGTGTTGAGCTCCTACGAGCAGTACTTC CANSHRQGRVLSSYEQYF TRBV7-9 18 TRBJ2-7 - once
TGTGCCAGCAGCCAAGCGATCAGGACAGGCTACAATGAGCAGTTCTTC CASSQAIRTGYNEQFF TRBV3-1 16 TRBJ2-1 TRBD1 few
TGTGCCAGCACCCTACGATCGGGTAGCGGATCCTACGAGCAGTACTTC CASTLRSGSGSYEQYF TRBV12-3/TRBV12-4 16 TRBJ2-7 - -
TGTGCCATCAGTGAGGGAGGGGCTAGCACAGATACGCAGTATTTT CAISEGGASTDTQYF TRBV10-3 15 TRBJ2-3 - -
TGCGCCAGCAGCTTGGGGGACCGTAACTACGAGCAGTACTTC CASSLGDRNYEQYF TRBV5-1 14 TRBJ2-7 - few
TGCAGTGCCTGGACAGGAGCCTACGAGCAGTACTTC CSAWTGAYEQYF TRBV20-1 12 TRBJ2-7 TRBD1 -
TGCAGCGTTGAAGCCGACACTTCCCGGCGGGAGCAGTTCTTC CSVEADTSRREQFF TRBV29-1 14 TRBJ2-1 - -
TGTGCCAGCATGAATCCGGCTGGTGAAAAACTGTTTTTT CASMNPAGEKLFF TRBV6-5 13 TRBJ1-4 - -
TGCAGTGCTAGAGCACCTTCGACAGCAACCTACGAGCAGTACTTC CSARAPSTATYEQYF TRBV20-1 15 TRBJ2-7 - -
TGTGCCAGCGGACGCGAGGGGCTTCCCACAGATACGCAGTATTTT CASGREGLPTDTQYF TRBV9 15 TRBJ2-3 - -
TGTGCCAGCAGCAGGACGAACACCGGGGAGCTGTTTTTT CASSRTNTGELFF TRBV5-1 13 TRBJ2-2 - many
TGCGCCAGCAGCCAAACGGGGGGGTCGGTATATACGCAGTATTTT CASSQTGGSVYTQYF TRBV4-1 15 TRBJ2-3 TRBD2 -
TGTGCCAGCAGCTCCCGGGACGGCAAAGAGACCCAGTACTTC CASSSRDGKETQYF TRBV11-2 14 TRBJ2-5 - -
TGCAGCACCCTGTCCGGGACTAGCTCTGGTGAGCAGTTCTTC CSTLSGTSSGEQFF TRBV29-1 14 TRBJ2-1 TRBD2 -
TGTGCCATCAGTGAGAAACGGGGTGGGACAGATACGCAGTATTTT CAISEKRGGTDTQYF TRBV10-3 15 TRBJ2-3 - -
TGTGCCAGCAGTGAATCCCGAAAAGGCAATGAGCAGTTCTTC CASSESRKGNEQFF TRBV2 14 TRBJ2-1 - few
TGCGCCAGCAGCCAAGTTCCACAGCATGCCCATGGCTACACCTTC CASSQVPQHAHGYTF TRBV4-1 15 TRBJ1-2 - -
TGTGCCAGCAGTGATATCCCTCTTTACAGGGGGCAAAACACTGAAGCTTTCTTT CASSDIPLYRGQNTEAFF TRBV6-2/TRBV6-3 18 TRBJ1-1 TRBD1 -
TGCGCCAGCCCTAATTCACCCCTCCACTTT CASPNSPLHF TRBV10-1 10 TRBJ1-6 - few
TGTGCCAGCAGCTTATCCCCGGGACTAGCGGCTGAAGAGACCCAGTACTTC CASSLSPGLAAEETQYF TRBV7-6 17 TRBJ2-5 TRBD2 few
TGTGCCAGCCTGGGACAGGTCGAGCAGTACTTC CASLGQVEQYF TRBV6-1 11 TRBJ2-7 TRBD1 -